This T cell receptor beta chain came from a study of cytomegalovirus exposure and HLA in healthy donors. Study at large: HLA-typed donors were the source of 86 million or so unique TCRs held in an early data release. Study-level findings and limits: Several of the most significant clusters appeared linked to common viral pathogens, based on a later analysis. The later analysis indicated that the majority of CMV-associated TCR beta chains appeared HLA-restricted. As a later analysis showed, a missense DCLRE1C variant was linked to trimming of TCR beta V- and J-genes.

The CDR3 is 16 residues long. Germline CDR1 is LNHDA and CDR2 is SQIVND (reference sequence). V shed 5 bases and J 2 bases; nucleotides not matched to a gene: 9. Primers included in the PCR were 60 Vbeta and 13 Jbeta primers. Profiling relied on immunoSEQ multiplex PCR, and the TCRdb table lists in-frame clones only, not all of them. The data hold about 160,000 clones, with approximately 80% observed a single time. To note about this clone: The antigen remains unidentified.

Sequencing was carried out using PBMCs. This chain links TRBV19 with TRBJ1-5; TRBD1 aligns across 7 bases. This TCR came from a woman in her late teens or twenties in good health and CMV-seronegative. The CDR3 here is CASSSSRTGGNQPQHF. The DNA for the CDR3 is TGTGCCAGTAGTTCATCAAGGACAGGAGGCAATCAGCCCCAGCATTTT.